The rows below give T cell receptor beta chains drawn from one sample of a study of cytomegalovirus exposure and HLA in healthy donors. Here immunoSEQ multiplex PCR was the method, and the copy in TCRdb shows in-frame clones only, minus some. This table holds 80,000 to 90,000 clones, roughly 73% found once. The material sequenced was PBMCs. The receptors originated from a man aged 35 to 55 in good health and CMV-seronegative. The CDR3 runs from the conserved cysteine through the conserved F or W.

length	V	J	CDR3
16	TRBV5-1	TRBJ2-7	CASSFMTGGGSYEQYF
16	TRBV2	TRBJ2-1	CASSPRLGGSYNEQFF
14	TRBV7-9	TRBJ1-4	CASSFAGENEKLFF
15	TRBV5-4	TRBJ2-2	CASRLDRVATGELFF
13	TRBV29-1	TRBJ1-1	CSARDSPNTEAFF
15	TRBV7-6	TRBJ1-4	CASSFNRGTNEKLFF
13	TRBV7-2	TRBJ2-7	CASSLASTYGQYF
13	TRBV25-1	TRBJ1-1	CASWGGGNTEAFF
14	TRBV29-1	TRBJ1-4	CSVQQGGTNEKLFF
16	TRBV19	TRBJ2-1	CASSSPGQGIKNEQFF
16	TRBV19	TRBJ1-5	CASSSLDRVFSQPQHF
13	TRBV28	TRBJ2-5	CASSAGDLETQYF
16	TRBV28	TRBJ1-4	CASSLALGGAFEKLFF
16	TRBV6-6	TRBJ1-5	CASSSGTGYSNQPQHF
15	TRBV5-1	TRBJ2-7	CASSWGLAGAGEQYF
13	TRBV7-3	TRBJ1-1	CASSRQGDTEAFF
15	TRBV6-5	TRBJ2-2	CASSLKPTGAGELFF
14	TRBV5-4	TRBJ2-5	CASSLVTKQETQYF
14	TRBV7-9	TRBJ1-1	CASSSDRRNTEAFF
21	TRBV30	TRBJ2-2	CAWSVRSLYWADSPNTGELFF
17	TRBV4-2	TRBJ2-5	CASSPRLAGGSQETQYF
13	TRBV30	TRBJ1-5	CAWSRVANQPQHF